This paragraph reports one TCR beta chain. The PCR had 60 Vbeta and 13 Jbeta primers. TCRdb's table, derived via immunoSEQ multiplex PCR, lists solely in-frame clones and lacks some. In the table there are around 210,000 clones, around four fifths of which are singletons. The data belong to a study of cytomegalovirus exposure and HLA in healthy donors. The source is a boy between 10 and 17 years old in good health and CMV-seronegative. Sample: PBMCs.

CDR3 protein: CASSPPGYQETQYF. CDR3 DNA: TGTGCCAGCAGCCCTCCAGGGTACCAAGAGACCCAGTACTTC. The chain couples TRBV7-6 to TRBJ2-5; TRBD1 might be the D (5 bases). Germline CDR1 and CDR2: SGHVS and FNYEAQ. The CDR3 covers 14 residues. The V and J ends lost 5 bases and 0 bases respectively, with 10 bases between them. Based on the CDR3 plus reference TRBV7-6 and TRBJ2-5, the full variable domain is GAGVSQSPRYKVTKRGQDVALRCDPISGHVSLYWYRQALGQGPEFLTYFNYEAQQDKSGLPNDRFSAERPEGSISTLTIQRTEQRDSAMYRCASSPPGYQETQYFGPGTRLLVL.